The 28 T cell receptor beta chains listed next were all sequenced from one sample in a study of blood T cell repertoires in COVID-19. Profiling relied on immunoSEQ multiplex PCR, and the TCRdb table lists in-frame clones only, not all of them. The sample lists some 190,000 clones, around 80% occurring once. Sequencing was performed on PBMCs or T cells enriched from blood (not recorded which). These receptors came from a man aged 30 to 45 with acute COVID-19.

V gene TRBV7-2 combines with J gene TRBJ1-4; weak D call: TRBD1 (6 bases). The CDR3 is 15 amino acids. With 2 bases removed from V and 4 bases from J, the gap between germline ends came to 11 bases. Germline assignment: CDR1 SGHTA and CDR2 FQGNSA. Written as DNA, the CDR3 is TGTGCCAGCAGCTTACAGGGGACGAATAATGAAAAACTGTTTTTT. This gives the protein CASSLQGTNNEKLFF.

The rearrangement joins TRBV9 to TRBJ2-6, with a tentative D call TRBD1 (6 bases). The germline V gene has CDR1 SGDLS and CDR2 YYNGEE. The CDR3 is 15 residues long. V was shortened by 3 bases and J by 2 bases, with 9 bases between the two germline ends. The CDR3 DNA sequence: TGTGCCAGCAGCGGACAGGTTACTGGGGCCAACGTCCTGACTTTC. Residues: CASSGQVTGANVLTF.

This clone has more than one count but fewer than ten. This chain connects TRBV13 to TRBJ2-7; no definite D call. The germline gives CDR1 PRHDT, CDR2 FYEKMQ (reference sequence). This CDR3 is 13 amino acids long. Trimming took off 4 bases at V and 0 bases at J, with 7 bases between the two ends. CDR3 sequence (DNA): TGTGCCAGCAGCTGGGCAAGCTCCTACGAGCAGTACTTC. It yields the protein CASSWASSYEQYF.

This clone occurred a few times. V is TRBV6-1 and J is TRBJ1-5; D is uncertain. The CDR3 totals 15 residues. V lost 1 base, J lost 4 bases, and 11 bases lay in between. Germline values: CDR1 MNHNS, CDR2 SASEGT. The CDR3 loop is CASSEVSPINQPQHF. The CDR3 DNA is TGTGCCAGCAGTGAAGTTTCCCCCATTAATCAGCCCCAGCATTTT.

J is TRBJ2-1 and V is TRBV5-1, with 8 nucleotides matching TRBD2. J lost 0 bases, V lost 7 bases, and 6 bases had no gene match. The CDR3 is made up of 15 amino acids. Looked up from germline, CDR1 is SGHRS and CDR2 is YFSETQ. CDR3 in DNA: TGCGCCAGCGGACGGGAGGGGAGCTCCTACAATGAGCAGTTCTTC. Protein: CASGREGSSYNEQFF. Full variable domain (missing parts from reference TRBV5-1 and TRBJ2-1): KAGVTQTPRYLIKTRGQQVTLSCSPISGHRSVSWYQQTPGQGLQFLFEYFSETQRNKGNFPGRFSGRQFSNSRSEMNVSTLELGDSALYLCASGREGSSYNEQFFGPGTRLTVL.

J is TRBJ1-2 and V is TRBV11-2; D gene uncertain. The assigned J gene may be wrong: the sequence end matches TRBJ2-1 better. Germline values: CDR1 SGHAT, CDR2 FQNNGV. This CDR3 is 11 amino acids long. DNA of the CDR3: TGTGCCAGCAGCTTAGCAGAGGCGCAGTTCTTC. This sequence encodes CASSLAEAQFF.

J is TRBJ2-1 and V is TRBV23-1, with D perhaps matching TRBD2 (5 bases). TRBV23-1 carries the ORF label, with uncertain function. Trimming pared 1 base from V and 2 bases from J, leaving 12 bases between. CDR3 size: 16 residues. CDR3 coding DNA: TGCGCCAGCAGTCAATTGGGGAGTCTCACCTACAATGAGCAGTTCTTC. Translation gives CASSQLGSLTYNEQFF.

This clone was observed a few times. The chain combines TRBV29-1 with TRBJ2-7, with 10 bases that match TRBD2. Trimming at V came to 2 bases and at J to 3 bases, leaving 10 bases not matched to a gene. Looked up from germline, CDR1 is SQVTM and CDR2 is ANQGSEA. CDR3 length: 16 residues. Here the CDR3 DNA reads TGCAGCGTTGAATTAGGGGCTAGCGGGAGAGTCTACGAGCAGTACTTC. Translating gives CSVELGASGRVYEQYF.

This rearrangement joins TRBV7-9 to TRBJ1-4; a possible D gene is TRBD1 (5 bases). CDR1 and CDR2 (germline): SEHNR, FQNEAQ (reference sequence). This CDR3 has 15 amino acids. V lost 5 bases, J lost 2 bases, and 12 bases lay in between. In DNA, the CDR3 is TGTGCCAGCAGCACCAGGGTTGTGACTAATGAAAAACTGTTTTTT. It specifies CASSTRVVTNEKLFF.

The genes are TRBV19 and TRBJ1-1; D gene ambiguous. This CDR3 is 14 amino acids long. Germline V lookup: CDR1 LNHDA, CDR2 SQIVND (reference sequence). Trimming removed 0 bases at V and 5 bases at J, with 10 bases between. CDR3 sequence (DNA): TGTGCCAGTAGTATAGAAGCTGGTTGGACTGAAGCTTTCTTT. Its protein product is CASSIEAGWTEAFF.

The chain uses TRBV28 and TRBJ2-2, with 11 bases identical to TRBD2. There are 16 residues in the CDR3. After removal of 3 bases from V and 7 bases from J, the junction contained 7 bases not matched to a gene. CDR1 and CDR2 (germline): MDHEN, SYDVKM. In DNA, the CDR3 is TGTGCCAGCAGTTTCGGCCTAGCGGGGGGCAGCGGGGAGCTGTTTTTT. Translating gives CASSFGLAGGSGELFF. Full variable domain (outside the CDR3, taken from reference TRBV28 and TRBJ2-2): DVKVTQSSRYLVKRTGEKVFLECVQDMDHENMFWYRQDPGLGLRLIYFSYDVKMKEKGDIPEGYSVSREKKERFSLILESASTNQTSMYLCASSFGLAGGSGELFFGEGSRLTVL.

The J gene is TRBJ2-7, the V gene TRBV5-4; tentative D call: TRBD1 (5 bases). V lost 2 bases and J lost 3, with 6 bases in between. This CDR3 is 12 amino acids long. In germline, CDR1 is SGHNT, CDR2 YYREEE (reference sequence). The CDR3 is CASSFQGYEQYF. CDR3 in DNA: TGTGCCAGCAGCTTCCAGGGCTACGAGCAGTACTTC.

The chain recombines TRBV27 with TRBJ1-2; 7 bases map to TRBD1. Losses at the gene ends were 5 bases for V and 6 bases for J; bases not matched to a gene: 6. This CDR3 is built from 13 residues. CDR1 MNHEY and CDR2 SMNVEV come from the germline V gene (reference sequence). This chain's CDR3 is CASSPTGVDGYTF. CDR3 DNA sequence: TGTGCCAGCAGTCCTACAGGGGTGGATGGCTACACCTTC.

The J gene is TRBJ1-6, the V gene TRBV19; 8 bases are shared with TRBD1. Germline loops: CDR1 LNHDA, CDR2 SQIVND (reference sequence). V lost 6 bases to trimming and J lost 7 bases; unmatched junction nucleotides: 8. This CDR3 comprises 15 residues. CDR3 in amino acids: CASRTGQGVNSPLHF. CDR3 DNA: TGTGCCAGTAGGACTGGACAGGGAGTAAATTCACCCCTCCACTTT.

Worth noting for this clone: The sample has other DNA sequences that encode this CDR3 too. CDR3 sequence reads: CASSLGRGGRTDTQYF. The CDR3 DNA is TGTGCCAGCAGCTTGGGGCGGGGGGGCCGCACAGATACGCAGTATTTT. This chain links TRBV5-4 with TRBJ2-3; 9 nucleotides agree with TRBD2. The V gene end was trimmed by 0 bases and the J gene end by 1 base; junction bases not matched to a gene: 3. The CDR3 has 16 amino acids. CDR1 is SGHNT and CDR2 is YYREEE in the germline V gene (reference sequence).

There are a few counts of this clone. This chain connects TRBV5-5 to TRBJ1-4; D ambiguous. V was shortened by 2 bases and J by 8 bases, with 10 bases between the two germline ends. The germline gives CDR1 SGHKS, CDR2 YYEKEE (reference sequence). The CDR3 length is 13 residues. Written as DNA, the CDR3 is TGTGCCAGCAGCTTTTCCTTCCAGGAAAAACTGTTTTTT. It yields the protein CASSFSFQEKLFF. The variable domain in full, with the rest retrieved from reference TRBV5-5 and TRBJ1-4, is DAGVTQSPTHLIKTRGQQVTLRCSPISGHKSVSWYQQVLGQGPQFIFQYYEKEERGRGNFPDRFSARQFPNYSSELNVNALLLGDSALYLCASSFSFQEKLFFGSGTQLSVL.

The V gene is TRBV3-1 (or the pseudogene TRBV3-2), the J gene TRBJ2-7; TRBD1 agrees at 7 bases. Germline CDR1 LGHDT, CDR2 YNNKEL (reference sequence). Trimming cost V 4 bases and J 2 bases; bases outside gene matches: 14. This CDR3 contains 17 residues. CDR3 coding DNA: TGTGCCAGCAGCCCTGCCGGGACAGCGATTTCGACCTACGAGCAGTACTTC. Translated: CASSPAGTAISTYEQYF.

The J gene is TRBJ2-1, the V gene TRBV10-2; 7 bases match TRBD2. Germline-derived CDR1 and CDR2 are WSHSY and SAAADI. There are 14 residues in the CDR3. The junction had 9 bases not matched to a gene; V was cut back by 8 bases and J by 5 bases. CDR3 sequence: CASGQRGSNNEQFF. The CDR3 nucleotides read TGCGCCAGCGGTCAGCGGGGCTCAAACAATGAGCAGTTCTTC.

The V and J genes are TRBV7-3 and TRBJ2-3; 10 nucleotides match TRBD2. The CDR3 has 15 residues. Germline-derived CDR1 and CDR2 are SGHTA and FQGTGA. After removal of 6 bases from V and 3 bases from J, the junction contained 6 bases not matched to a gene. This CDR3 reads CASSQSGGATDTQYF. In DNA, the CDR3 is TGTGCCAGCAGTCAGAGCGGGGGGGCAACAGATACGCAGTATTTT. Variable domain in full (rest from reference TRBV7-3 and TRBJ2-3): GAGVSQTPSNKVTEKGKYVELRCDPISGHTALYWYRQSLGQGPEFLIYFQGTGAADDSGLPNDRFFAVRPEGSVSTLKIQRTERGDSAVYLCASSQSGGATDTQYFGPGTRLTVL.

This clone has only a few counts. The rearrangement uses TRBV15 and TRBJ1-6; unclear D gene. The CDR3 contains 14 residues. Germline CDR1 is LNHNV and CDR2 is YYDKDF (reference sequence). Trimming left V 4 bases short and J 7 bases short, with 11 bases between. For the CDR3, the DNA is TGTGCCACCAGCAAACCTAGCGCGAATTCACCCCTCCACTTT. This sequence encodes CATSKPSANSPLHF.

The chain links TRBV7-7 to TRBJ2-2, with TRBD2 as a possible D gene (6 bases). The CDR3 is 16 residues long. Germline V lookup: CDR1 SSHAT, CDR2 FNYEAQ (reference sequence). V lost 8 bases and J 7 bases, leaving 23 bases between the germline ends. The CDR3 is CASPCPGEPAGGELFF. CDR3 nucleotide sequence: TGTGCCAGCCCCTGTCCGGGGGAGCCGGCGGGCGGGGAGCTGTTTTTT.

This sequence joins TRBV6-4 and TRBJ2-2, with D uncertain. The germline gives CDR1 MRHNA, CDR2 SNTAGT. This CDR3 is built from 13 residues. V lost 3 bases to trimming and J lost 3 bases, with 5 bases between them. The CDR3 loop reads CASSERDTGELFF. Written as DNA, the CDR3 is TGTGCCAGCAGTGAACGCGACACCGGGGAGCTGTTTTTT.

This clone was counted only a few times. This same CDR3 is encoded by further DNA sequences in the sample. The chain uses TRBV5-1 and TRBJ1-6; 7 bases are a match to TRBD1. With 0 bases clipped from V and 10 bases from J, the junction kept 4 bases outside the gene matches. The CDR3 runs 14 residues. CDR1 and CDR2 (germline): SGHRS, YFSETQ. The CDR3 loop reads CASSLETGDSPLHF. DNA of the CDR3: TGCGCCAGCAGCTTGGAAACAGGGGACTCACCCCTCCACTTT. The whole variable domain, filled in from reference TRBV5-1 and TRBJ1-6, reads KAGVTQTPRYLIKTRGQQVTLSCSPISGHRSVSWYQQTPGQGLQFLFEYFSETQRNKGNFPGRFSGRQFSNSRSEMNVSTLELGDSALYLCASSLETGDSPLHFGNGTRLTVT.

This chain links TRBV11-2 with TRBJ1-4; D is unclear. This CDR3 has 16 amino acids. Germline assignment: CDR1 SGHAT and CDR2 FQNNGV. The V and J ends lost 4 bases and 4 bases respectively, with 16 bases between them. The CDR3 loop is CASSSFRRSFNEKLFF. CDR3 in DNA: TGTGCCAGCAGCTCATTCCGGCGGAGCTTTAATGAAAAACTGTTTTTT.

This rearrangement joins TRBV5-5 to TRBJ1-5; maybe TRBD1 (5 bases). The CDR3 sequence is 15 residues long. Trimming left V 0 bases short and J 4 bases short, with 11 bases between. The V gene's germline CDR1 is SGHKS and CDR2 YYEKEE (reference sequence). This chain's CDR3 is CASSLGWGVNQPQHF. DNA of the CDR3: TGTGCCAGCAGCTTGGGATGGGGGGTTAATCAGCCCCAGCATTTT.

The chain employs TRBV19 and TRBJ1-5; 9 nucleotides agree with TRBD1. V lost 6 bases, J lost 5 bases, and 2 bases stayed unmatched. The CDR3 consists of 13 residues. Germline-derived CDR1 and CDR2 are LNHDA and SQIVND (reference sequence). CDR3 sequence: CASRGQGDQPQHF. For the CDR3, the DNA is TGTGCCAGTAGGGGACAGGGAGATCAGCCCCAGCATTTT. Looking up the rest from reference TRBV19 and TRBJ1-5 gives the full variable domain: DGGITQSPKYLFRKEGQNVTLSCEQNLNHDAMYWYRQDPGQGLRLIYYSQIVNDFQKGDIAEGYSVSREKKESFPLTVTSAQKNPTAFYLCASRGQGDQPQHFGDGTRLSIL.

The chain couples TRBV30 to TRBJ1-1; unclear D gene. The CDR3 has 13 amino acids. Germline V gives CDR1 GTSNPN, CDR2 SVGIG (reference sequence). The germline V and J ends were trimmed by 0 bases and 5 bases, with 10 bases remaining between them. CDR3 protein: CAWSVRGGTEAFF. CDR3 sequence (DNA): TGTGCCTGGAGTGTACGGGGTGGGACTGAAGCTTTCTTT.

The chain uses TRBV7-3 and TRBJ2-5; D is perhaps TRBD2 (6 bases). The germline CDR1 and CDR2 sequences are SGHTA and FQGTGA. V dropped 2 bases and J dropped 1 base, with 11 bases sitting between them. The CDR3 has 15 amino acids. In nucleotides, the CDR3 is TGTGCCAGCAGCTTAGGGGCGGGGTCCCAAGAGACCCAGTACTTC. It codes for CASSLGAGSQETQYF.